These 7 T cell receptor beta chains originate from one sample sequenced in a study of control samples from healthy donors and cancer patients. Using immunoSEQ multiplex PCR, the repertoire was profiled, and TCRdb retains in-frame clones only, with some absent. This sample carries about 150,000 clones, 93% of them seen once, and the ten largest clones take about 5.8%. Sequences were obtained from blood. These receptors were taken from a man between 18 and 29 years old in good health.

J is TRBJ1-2 and V is TRBV7-2, with D uncertain. Germline V lookup: CDR1 SGHTA, CDR2 FQGNSA. The CDR3 spans 13 residues. Trimming removed 5 bases from V and 8 bases from J, with 15 bases in between. CDR3 DNA sequence: TGTGCCAGCAGCCAGCTCCTGGACTTCGGCTACACCTTC. It translates to CASSQLLDFGYTF. The complete variable domain, with remaining parts taken from reference TRBV7-2 and TRBJ1-2, reads GAGVSQSPSNKVTEKGKDVELRCDPISGHTALYWYRQSLGQGLEFLIYFQGNSAPDKSGLPSDRFSAERTGGSVSTLTIQRTQQEDSAVYLCASSQLLDFGYTFGSGTRLTVV.

CDR3 loop: CASSLTGNLFF. CDR3 DNA sequence: TGTGCCAGTAGTTTGACAGGGAATCTGTTCTTC. The chain couples TRBV19 to TRBJ2-1; TRBD1 aligns across 7 bases. V was pared by 5 bases and J by 15 bases, with 7 bases of the junction left unmatched. This CDR3 comprises 11 residues. Germline V lookup: CDR1 LNHDA, CDR2 SQIVND (reference sequence).

The rearrangement links TRBV19 to TRBJ1-2; possibly TRBD1 for D (5 bases). The V gene lost 4 bases and the J gene lost 4 bases, with 16 bases spanning the gap. Germline V gene data show CDR1 as LNHDA and CDR2 as SQIVND (reference sequence). The CDR3 totals 15 residues. The chain's CDR3 is CASSTGTLPVYGYTF. CDR3 coding DNA: TGTGCCAGTAGTACAGGGACCTTGCCCGTCTATGGCTACACCTTC.

This sequence joins TRBV19 and TRBJ2-2; TRBD1 is a possible D gene (5 bases). CDR3 size: 15 residues. V was cut by 3 bases and J by 4 bases, with 12 bases left in between. The germline V gene has CDR1 LNHDA and CDR2 SQIVND (reference sequence). CDR3 bases: TGTGCCAGTAGTATTAGCCAGGGTGGCACCGGGGAGCTGTTTTTT. It is translated as CASSISQGGTGELFF.

V gene TRBV19 combines with J gene TRBJ2-1; D is unresolved. This CDR3 spans 13 amino acids. Germline-derived CDR1 and CDR2 are LNHDA and SQIVND (reference sequence). V lost 4 bases, J lost 10 bases, and 14 bases lay in between. The CDR3 loop reads CASSTSLAWEQFF. The CDR3 nucleotides are TGTGCCAGTAGTACCTCACTCGCGTGGGAGCAGTTCTTC.

This sequence joins TRBV5-1 and TRBJ2-2, with D perhaps TRBD2 (6 bases). Trimming took off 7 bases at V and 6 bases at J, with 10 bases between the two ends. The CDR3 extends over 12 amino acids. Germline V gene data show CDR1 as SGHRS and CDR2 as YFSETQ. CDR3 loop: CASWRGAGELFF. Here the CDR3 DNA reads TGCGCCAGCTGGAGGGGTGCCGGGGAGCTGTTTTTT.

The chain has TRBV6-5 and TRBJ2-7, with D possibly TRBD2 on 5 matching bases. CDR3 length: 14 residues. The ends were cut back, 6 bases at V and 2 bases at J, with 14 bases in the middle. Germline V CDR1 and CDR2: MNHEY, SVGAGI. CDR3 residues: CASSHEDWPYEQYF. DNA of the CDR3: TGTGCCAGCAGCCATGAGGACTGGCCCTACGAGCAGTACTTC.